The clone carrying this TCR beta chain was counted only a few times. Its antigen is as yet unknown. The V end was cut by 3 bases, the J end by 4 bases, with 8 bases between. Germline lookup yields CDR1 SGHAT and CDR2 FQNNGV. This CDR3 has 13 residues. The data stem from a study of T cell repertoires in cytomegalovirus infection. General study findings and limits: Public TCR beta family frequency separated CMV-and-HLA carriers, including in an independent cohort.

TCRdb re-called the reads with MiXCR, one entry per CDR3 protein. The table shows around 310,000 distinct CDR3 sequences, with 15% to 20% occurring only once. The sequenced material came from PBMCs. The source of this sequence is a human donor in good health (CMV status not recorded). Some clones in this sample may be carry-over from other donors' samples. The V gene is TRBV11-2, the J gene TRBJ2-3; D is undetermined. The CDR3: CASSFAVPDTQYF. The CDR3 DNA is TGTGCCAGCAGCTTTGCAGTGCCAGATACGCAGTATTTT. Full variable domain (rest looked up from reference TRBV11-2 and TRBJ2-3): EAGVAQSPRYKIIEKRQSVAFWCNPISGHATLYWYQQILGQGPKLLIQFQNNGVVDDSQLPKDRFSAERLKGVDSTLKIQPAKLEDSAVYLCASSFAVPDTQYFGPGTRLTVL.